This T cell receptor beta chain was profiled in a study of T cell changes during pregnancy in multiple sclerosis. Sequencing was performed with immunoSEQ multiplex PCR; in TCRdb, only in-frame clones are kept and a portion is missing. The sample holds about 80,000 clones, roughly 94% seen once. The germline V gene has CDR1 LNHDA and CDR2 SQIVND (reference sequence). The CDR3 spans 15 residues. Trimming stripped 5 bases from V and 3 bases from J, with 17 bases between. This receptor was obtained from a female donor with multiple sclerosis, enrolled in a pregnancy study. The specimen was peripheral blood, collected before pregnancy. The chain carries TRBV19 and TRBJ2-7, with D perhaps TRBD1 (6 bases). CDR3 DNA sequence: TGTGCCAGTAGTCCGTTCTGGCAGGGGCACTACGAGCAGTACTTC. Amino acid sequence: CASSPFWQGHYEQYF. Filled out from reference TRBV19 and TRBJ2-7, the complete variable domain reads DGGITQSPKYLFRKEGQNVTLSCEQNLNHDAMYWYRQDPGQGLRLIYYSQIVNDFQKGDIAEGYSVSREKKESFPLTVTSAQKNPTAFYLCASSPFWQGHYEQYFGPGTRLTVT.